This is a list of T cell receptor beta chains from one sample in a study of blood T cell repertoires in COVID-19. The repertoire was sequenced with immunoSEQ multiplex PCR; TCRdb's copy has only in-frame clones and lacks some. This table has roughly 160,000 clones, roughly four fifths appearing once. The sample comprised peripheral blood. The receptors were sampled from a man aged 65 to 79 with active or convalescent COVID-19. CDR3s include the opening cysteine and the closing phenylalanine or tryptophan. A D gene is named only where the DNA matches it firmly. Size tells how often a clone was seen (once, few, many) or the class of an expanded clone, and some rows leave it out.

TRBJ2-5 NA TRBD2 TRBV6-1 TGTGCCAGCAGTGAGAAGCGGGAGGCTGTTGAGACCCAGTACTTC CASSEKREAVETQYF
TRBJ2-1 NA TRBD2 TRBV11-3 TGTGCCAGCAGCTACCGGGGCGGGGGCTACAATGAGCAGTTCTTC CASSYRGGGYNEQFF
TRBJ2-3 NA TRBD1 TRBV6-1 TGTGCCAGCAGTGGTCAACAGGGGGCGCGCACAGATACGCAGTATTTT CASSGQQGARTDTQYF
TRBJ1-6 NA TRBD1 TRBV11-2 TGTGCCAGCAGAACCCGAGGGGGCCTTAATTCACCCCTCCACTTT CASRTRGGLNSPLHF
TRBJ1-2 NA TRBD1 TRBV7-2 TGTGCCAGCAGCCAAAGGGGGCGCCTCTATGGCTACACCTTC CASSQRGRLYGYTF
TRBJ2-5 NA TRBD2 TRBV5-1 TGCGCCAGCAGCCGACGGGGGGGAAACGACCCGAGAAAAGAGACCCAGTACTTC CASSRRGGNDPRKETQYF
TRBJ2-1 NA NA TRBV7-2 TGTGCCAGCAGCTTAGCCCCGACAGTTGGAATTGAGCAGTTCTTC CASSLAPTVGIEQFF
TRBJ2-7 few NA TRBV2 TGTGCCAGCAGTGAGGTCCTAGCGAGTGGCGGGGAGCAGTACTTC CASSEVLASGGEQYF
TRBJ1-3 NA NA TRBV27 TGTGCCAGCAGTTTACTACCACGGTCAGGAAACACCATATATTTT CASSLLPRSGNTIYF
TRBJ2-2 few NA TRBV6-5 TGTGCCAGCACACGGAGCCAAGGGGTTCCCCGGGAGCTGTTTTTT CASTRSQGVPRELFF
TRBJ2-5 NA TRBD1 TRBV7-2 TGTGCCAGCAGCTTAGGCAGGGGACAGGGGTTTAGGGAGACCCAGTACTTC CASSLGRGQGFRETQYF
TRBJ1-5 NA NA TRBV5-1 TGCGCCAGCAGCTTATCTTCAGCTTACTTACATCCCATAACAGGGCCCAATCAGCCCCAGCATTTT CASSLSSAYLHPITGPNQPQHF
TRBJ1-6 NA TRBD1 TRBV7-8 TGTGCCAGCAGCATGACAGGGGGCCATTCACCCCTCCACTTT CASSMTGGHSPLHF
TRBJ2-1 NA TRBD2 TRBV10-1 TGCGCCAGCAGTGACCCTAGCGGGGGGGCAAATGAGCAGTTCTTC CASSDPSGGANEQFF
TRBJ1-6 NA TRBD1 TRBV6-1 TGTGCCAGCAGTGAAGCGCTTAGGGGGCGGAATTCACCCCTCCACTTT CASSEALRGRNSPLHF
TRBJ2-1 NA TRBD1 TRBV11-3 TGTGCCAGCAGTTTCCGGGACAGGGAATTCGATGAGCAGTTCTTC CASSFRDREFDEQFF
TRBJ2-1 NA NA TRBV7-2 TGTGCCAGCAGCTTAGAGACAGAGAATGAGCAGTTCTTC CASSLETENEQFF
TRBJ2-7 once NA TRBV3-1/TRBV3-2 TGTGCCAGCAGCCAAGATCAGCGGCAGTACTTC CASSQDQRQYF
TRBJ2-7 NA TRBD1 TRBV27 TGTGCCAGCAGTTCGACGGGACAGGGAGTGAGCGAGCAGTACTTC CASSSTGQGVSEQYF
TRBJ2-2 NA NA TRBV28 TGTGCCAGCGGTACAGGTAGCACCGGGGAGCTGTTTTTT CASGTGSTGELFF
TRBJ1-5 NA NA TRBV30 TGTGCCTGGAGTGCCACAGGGCATCAGCCCCAGCATTTT CAWSATGHQPQHF
TRBJ2-4 NA TRBD1 TRBV5-6 TGTGCCAGCAGCAAAAGACAGGGGGGAAACATTCAGTACTTC CASSKRQGGNIQYF
TRBJ2-3 NA NA TRBV7-3 TGTGCCAGCAGCTTGGTAGAAGGCACAGATACGCAGTATTTT CASSLVEGTDTQYF
TRBJ1-5 few NA TRBV30 TGTGCCTGGAGTGTACGGGGGTCTAGTCAGCCCCAGCATTTT CAWSVRGSSQPQHF
TRBJ1-4 once NA TRBV4-3 TGCGCCAGCAGCCCTTCACCGGGGACTAATGAAAAACTGTTTTTT CASSPSPGTNEKLFF
TRBJ1-2 few NA TRBV28 TGTGCCAGCAGTTCTCCCGGGGGGGGAGGTCGCCTCCCAGCTAACTATGGCTACACCTTC CASSSPGGGGRLPANYGYTF
TRBJ1-1 few TRBD1 TRBV10-2 TGCGCCAGCAGTGACCGGACAGGGGGCAACACTGAAGCTTTCTTT CASSDRTGGNTEAFF
TRBJ2-7 NA TRBD1 TRBV13 TGTGCCAGCAGCCCGACCGGGACAGGGACGTACGAGCAGTACTTC CASSPTGTGTYEQYF
TRBJ1-3 NA NA TRBV15 TGTGCCACCAGCAGAGACGGGTACATCTCTGGAAACACCATATATTTT CATSRDGYISGNTIYF
TRBJ2-7 NA TRBD1 TRBV7-9 TGTGCCAGCAGCACGCGTAACCAACAGGGGCTCGAGCAGTACTTC CASSTRNQQGLEQYF
TRBJ2-7 few TRBD2 TRBV5-8 TGTGCCAGCAGGCTCCCCGGGGAGGGAACCTACGAGCAGTACTTC CASRLPGEGTYEQYF
TRBJ1-5 NA NA TRBV6-5 TGTGCCGGGTCACGGGACAATCAGCCCCAGCATTTT CAGSRDNQPQHF
TRBJ1-1 NA TRBD1 TRBV4-3 TGCGCCAGCAGCTGGACAGGGCGAACTGAAGCTTTCTTT CASSWTGRTEAFF
TRBJ2-2 NA NA TRBV5-4 TGTGCCAGCAGCCAGGGGGGACATGGGAACACCGGGGAGCTGTTTTTT CASSQGGHGNTGELFF
TRBJ1-1 NA NA TRBV19 TGTGCCAGTAGTATAGGACTCTTGAACACTGAAGCTTTCTTT CASSIGLLNTEAFF
TRBJ1-3 NA NA TRBV9 TGTGCCAGCAGCGCCTGGGACACTCCAAGCTCTGGAAACACCATATATTTT CASSAWDTPSSGNTIYF
TRBJ1-2 NA NA TRBV2 TGTGCCAGCAGACAAGCATCGACAGGAGCTAACTATGGCTACACCTTC CASRQASTGANYGYTF
TRBJ2-7 NA NA TRBV6-5 TGTGCCAGCAGTTACCCAGGGGCCTACGAGCAGTACTTC CASSYPGAYEQYF
TRBJ1-1 NA NA TRBV28 TGTGCCAGCAGTGAGTCGGGACTGACGAACACTGAAGCTTTCTTT CASSESGLTNTEAFF
TRBJ2-7 NA TRBD1 TRBV28 TGTGCCAGCAGCGGGACAGGATATACCTACGAGCAGTACTTC CASSGTGYTYEQYF
TRBJ1-1 NA NA TRBV9 TGTGCCAGCAGCCCCTTAGGGGAGAACACTGAAGCTTTCTTT CASSPLGENTEAFF
TRBJ1-1 NA NA TRBV29-1 TGCAGCACACTAGGGACAAGGAACACTGAAGCTTTCTTT CSTLGTRNTEAFF
TRBJ1-3 NA NA TRBV28 TGTGCCAGCAGTCCCCCGCTGGAGGGGGGAAACACCATATATTTT CASSPPLEGGNTIYF
TRBJ2-1 NA NA TRBV7-9 TGTGCCAGCAGCCCGGACAGCCTCAATGAGCAGTTCTTC CASSPDSLNEQFF
TRBJ1-2 NA NA TRBV6-5 TGTGCCAGCAGCGACCCAGGTGATGGCTACACCTTC CASSDPGDGYTF
TRBJ2-7 NA NA TRBV6-5 TGTGCCAGCAGTTTCAGACAGGCCAGCTCCTACGAGCAGTACTTC CASSFRQASSYEQYF
TRBJ2-3 NA TRBD1 TRBV5-1 TGCGCCAGCCGGGGACAGGGACGCACAGATACGCAGTATTTT CASRGQGRTDTQYF
TRBJ2-1 once TRBD2 TRBV3-1/TRBV3-2 TGTGCCAGCAGCAATCGACTAGCCCGCCTCGACGATGAGCAGTTCTTC CASSNRLARLDDEQFF
TRBJ1-5 NA NA TRBV19 TGTGCCAGTAGTATAGATGGCGGGGCTAGGAGTCAGCCCCAGCATTTT CASSIDGGARSQPQHF
TRBJ1-5 NA NA TRBV19 TGTGCCAGTAGTATTAAGGGCTGGAGGTCTCAGCCCCAGCATTTT CASSIKGWRSQPQHF
TRBJ2-3 NA NA TRBV27 TGTGCCAGCAGTTTATCCGGGAACACAGATACGCAGTATTTT CASSLSGNTDTQYF
TRBJ2-3 NA TRBD2 TRBV14 TGTGCCAGCAGCAGGACTAGCGGGAGTTCAGATACGCAGTATTTT CASSRTSGSSDTQYF
TRBJ1-4 NA TRBD1 TRBV27 TGTGCCAGCAGTTTAGGGGGGACAGGGGTTAATGAAAAACTGTTTTTT CASSLGGTGVNEKLFF
TRBJ1-5 NA NA TRBV2 TGTGCCAGCGGTGGGGTACCGACAAACCAGCATTTT CASGGVPTNQHF
TRBJ1-6 NA NA TRBV7-3 TGTGCCAGCAGCGGGGGCCTCTTGATGAATTCACCCCTCCACTTT CASSGGLLMNSPLHF